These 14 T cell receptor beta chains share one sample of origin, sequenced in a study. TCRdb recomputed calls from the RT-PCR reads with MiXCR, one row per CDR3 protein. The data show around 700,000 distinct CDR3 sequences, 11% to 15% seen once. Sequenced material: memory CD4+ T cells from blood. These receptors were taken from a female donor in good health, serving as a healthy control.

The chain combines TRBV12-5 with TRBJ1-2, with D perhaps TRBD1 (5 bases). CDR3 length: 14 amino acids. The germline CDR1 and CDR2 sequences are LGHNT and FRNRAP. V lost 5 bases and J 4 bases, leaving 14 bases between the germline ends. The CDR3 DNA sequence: TGTGCTAGTGGTCCCTCGGGTGGGGGCTATGGCTACACCTTC. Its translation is CASGPSGGGYGYTF.

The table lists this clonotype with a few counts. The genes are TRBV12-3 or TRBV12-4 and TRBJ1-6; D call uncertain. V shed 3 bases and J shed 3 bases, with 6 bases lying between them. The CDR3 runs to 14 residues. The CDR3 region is CASSLTDYNSPLHF. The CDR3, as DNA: TGTGCCAGCAGTTTGACTGACTATAATTCACCCCTCCACTTT.

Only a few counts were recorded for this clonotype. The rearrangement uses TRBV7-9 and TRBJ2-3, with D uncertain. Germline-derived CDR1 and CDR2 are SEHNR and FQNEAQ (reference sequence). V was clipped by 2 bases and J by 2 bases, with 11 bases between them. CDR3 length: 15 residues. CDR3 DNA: TGTGCCAGCAGCTTACTAGGACCTTACACAGATACGCAGTATTTT. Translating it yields CASSLLGPYTDTQYF.

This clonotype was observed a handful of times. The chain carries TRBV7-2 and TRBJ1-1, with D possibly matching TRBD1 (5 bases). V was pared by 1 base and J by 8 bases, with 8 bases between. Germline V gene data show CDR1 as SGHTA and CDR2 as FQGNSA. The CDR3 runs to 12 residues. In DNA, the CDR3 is TGTGCCAGCAGCTTAGTTAACAGGGAAGCTTTCTTT. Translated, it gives CASSLVNREAFF.

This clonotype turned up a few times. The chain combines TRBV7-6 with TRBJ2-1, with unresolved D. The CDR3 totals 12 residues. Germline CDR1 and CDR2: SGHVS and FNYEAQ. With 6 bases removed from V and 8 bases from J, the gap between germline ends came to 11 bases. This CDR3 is CASSPLLYEQFF. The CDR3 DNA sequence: TGTGCCAGCAGTCCCCTTTTATATGAGCAGTTCTTC.

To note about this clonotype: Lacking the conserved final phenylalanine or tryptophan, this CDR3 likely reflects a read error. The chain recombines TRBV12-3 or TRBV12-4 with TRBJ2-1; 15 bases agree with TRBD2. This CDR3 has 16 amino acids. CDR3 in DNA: TGTGCCGGCAGTCGGACTAGCGGGAGGGAAAGCAATGAGCAGTTCCTC. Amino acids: CAGSRTSGRESNEQFL.

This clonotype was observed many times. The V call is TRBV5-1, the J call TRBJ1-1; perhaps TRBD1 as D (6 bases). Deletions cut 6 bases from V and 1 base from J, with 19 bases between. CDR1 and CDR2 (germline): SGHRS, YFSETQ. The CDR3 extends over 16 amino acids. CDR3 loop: CASTRGARLENTEAFF. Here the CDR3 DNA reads TGCGCCAGCACTAGGGGGGCACGCCTGGAGAACACTGAAGCTTTCTTT.

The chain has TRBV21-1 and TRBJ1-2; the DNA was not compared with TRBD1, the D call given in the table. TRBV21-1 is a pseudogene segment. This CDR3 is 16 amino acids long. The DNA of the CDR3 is TGTGCCAGCAGCAAAGCGGAAGACAGGGGGCCCTATGGCTACACCTTC. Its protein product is CASSKAEDRGPYGYTF.

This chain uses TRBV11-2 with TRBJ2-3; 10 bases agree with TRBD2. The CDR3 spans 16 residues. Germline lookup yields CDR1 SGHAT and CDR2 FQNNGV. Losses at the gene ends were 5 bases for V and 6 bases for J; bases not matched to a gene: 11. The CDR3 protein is CASSPQWVAGGDTQYF. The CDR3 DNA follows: TGTGCCAGCAGCCCCCAGTGGGTAGCGGGAGGTGATACGCAGTATTTT.

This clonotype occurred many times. CDR3 DNA: TGTGCCACAAGTCCTGCGGACAATGAGCAGTTCTTC. Amino acid sequence: CATSPADNEQFF. The chain employs TRBV10-3 and TRBJ2-1, with unresolved D. CDR1 ENHRY and CDR2 SYGVKD come from the germline V gene. The V end lost 10 bases, the J end lost 5 bases, and 12 bases lay between the germline ends. There are 12 residues in the CDR3.

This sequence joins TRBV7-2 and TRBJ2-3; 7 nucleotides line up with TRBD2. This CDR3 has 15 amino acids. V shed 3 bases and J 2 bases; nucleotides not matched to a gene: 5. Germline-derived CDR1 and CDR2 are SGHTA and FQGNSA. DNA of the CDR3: TGTGCCAGCAGCTTTCGCGGGGGTACCACAGATACGCAGTATTTT. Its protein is CASSFRGGTTDTQYF.

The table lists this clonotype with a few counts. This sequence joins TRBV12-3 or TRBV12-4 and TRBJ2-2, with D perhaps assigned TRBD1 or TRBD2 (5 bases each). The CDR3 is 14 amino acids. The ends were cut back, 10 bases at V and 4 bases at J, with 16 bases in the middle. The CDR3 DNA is TGTGCCACCCGACCGGGTGGGGGCACCGGGGAGCTGTTTTTT. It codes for CATRPGGGTGELFF.

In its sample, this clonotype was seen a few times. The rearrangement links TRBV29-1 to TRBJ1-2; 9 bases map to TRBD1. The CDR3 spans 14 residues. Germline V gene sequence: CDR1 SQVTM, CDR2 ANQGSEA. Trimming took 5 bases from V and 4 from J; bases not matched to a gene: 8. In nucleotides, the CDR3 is TGCAGCGTTCTAGAACAGGGGGCCTTCTATGGCTACACCTTC. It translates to CSVLEQGAFYGYTF.

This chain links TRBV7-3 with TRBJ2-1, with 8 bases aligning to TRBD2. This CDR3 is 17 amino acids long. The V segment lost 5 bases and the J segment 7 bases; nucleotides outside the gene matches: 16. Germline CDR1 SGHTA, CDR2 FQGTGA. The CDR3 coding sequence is TGTGCCAGCAGCCCCCCCCGGGGGTCTAGCGGGTCGAATGAGCAGTTCTTC. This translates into CASSPPRGSSGSNEQFF.